The 10 T cell receptor beta chains below were found in one sample sequenced in a study of T cells in Graves' hyperthyroidism and ophthalmopathy. TCR beta CDR3 sequences were amplified from RNA transcripts. TCR CDR3 underwent first-round RT-PCR with the HTBI primer set. TCRdb redid the calling of the multiplex PCR reads with MiXCR, one entry per CDR3 protein. The sample lists 300,000 to 400,000 distinct CDR3 sequences; approximately 13% were seen once. Sample: blood. The receptors stem from a woman in her twenties or thirties with Graves' hyperthyroidism.

This clonotype was counted between two and nine times. The chain recombines TRBV29-1 with TRBJ2-1, with a possible D match to TRBD2 (5 bases). Trimming took 6 bases from V and 8 from J, leaving 14 bases between them. This CDR3 spans 12 amino acids. The germline CDR1 and CDR2 sequences are SQVTM and ANQGSEA. This CDR3 is CSVRAGIHEQFF. The DNA of the CDR3 is TGCAGCGTGAGGGCCGGGATTCATGAGCAGTTCTTC.

This clonotype has a count of ten or more. V is TRBV30 and J is TRBJ1-5; perhaps TRBD1 as D (5 bases). V lost 0 bases and J 2 bases, leaving 8 bases between the germline ends. This CDR3 contains 14 residues. Germline V lookup: CDR1 GTSNPN, CDR2 SVGIG (reference sequence). The CDR3 DNA sequence: TGTGCCTGGAGTGTTGTGGGGGGCAATCAGCCCCAGCATTTT. As protein: CAWSVVGGNQPQHF.

This clonotype was detected ten times or more. The chain is built from TRBV29-1 and TRBJ2-7; D is unclear. The CDR3 is 12 residues long. The germline V gene encodes CDR1 SQVTM and CDR2 ANQGSEA. V lost 4 bases and J 5 bases, leaving 12 bases between the germline ends. CDR3 bases: TGCAGCGTTGCGGAATCTTCCAACGAGCAGTACTTC. This translates into CSVAESSNEQYF.

V and J are TRBV29-1 and TRBJ2-2; D is ambiguous. The CDR3 covers 15 residues. V was pared by 5 bases and J by 4 bases, with 17 bases between. Germline V gene data show CDR1 as SQVTM and CDR2 as ANQGSEA. The CDR3 sequence is CSVHIGTSTTGELFF. The CDR3 DNA reads TGCAGCGTTCATATAGGAACATCCACCACCGGGGAGCTGTTTTTT.

This chain connects TRBV7-9 to TRBJ2-1, with no clear D. CDR1 and CDR2 (germline): SEHNR, FQNEAQ (reference sequence). The CDR3 covers 13 residues. Trimming shortened V by 1 base and J by 10 bases, and 11 bases separated the two germline ends. CDR3 sequence: CASSLVPLGEQFF. CDR3 in DNA: TGTGCCAGCAGCTTAGTCCCCTTGGGGGAGCAGTTCTTC.

In its sample, this clonotype was seen a few times. The rearrangement uses TRBV20-1 and TRBJ2-7; D gene ambiguous. The length of the CDR3 is 11 residues. Trimming shortened V by 2 bases and J by 6 bases, and 8 bases separated the two germline ends. CDR1 is DFQATT and CDR2 is SNEGSKA in the germline V gene (reference sequence). The CDR3 is CSARKSLEQYF. For the CDR3, the DNA is TGCAGTGCTAGAAAATCCCTCGAGCAGTACTTC.

The CDR3 region has the DNA TGTGCCAGCAGCAAGAACACCGGGGAGCTGTTTTTT. Its translation: CASSKNTGELFF. V and J are TRBV9 and TRBJ2-2, with unresolved D. The germline gives CDR1 SGDLS, CDR2 YYNGEE. Trimming pared 4 bases from V and 1 base from J, leaving 2 bases between. The CDR3 extends over 12 amino acids.

This clonotype was recorded at least ten times. V gene TRBV20-1 combines with J gene TRBJ1-1, with 7 bases that match TRBD1. The CDR3 totals 14 residues. Germline CDR1 is DFQATT and CDR2 is SNEGSKA (reference sequence). V shed 6 bases, J shed 1 base, and the junction held 8 bases outside the gene matches. The CDR3 DNA reads as TGCAGTGCAATGGGACAGCGGTGGAACACTGAAGCTTTCTTT. This codes for CSAMGQRWNTEAFF.

This clonotype was counted only a few times. V gene TRBV18 combines with J gene TRBJ2-1; 14 nucleotides agree with TRBD2. V shed 3 bases, J shed 7 bases, and the junction held 11 bases outside the gene matches. This CDR3 is built from 18 residues. The germline V gene encodes CDR1 KGHSH and CDR2 LQKENI. The CDR3 bases are TGTGCCAGCTCACCGCGAACCACCGGGACTAGCGGGAGTAATGAGCAGTTCTTC. Its translation is CASSPRTTGTSGSNEQFF.

CDR3 region: CSAPEVVAGNYEQYF. The CDR3 region has the DNA TGCAGTGCTCCGGAGGTGGTAGCGGGGAACTACGAGCAGTACTTC. The rearrangement links TRBV20-1 to TRBJ2-7, with TRBD2 matching 8 bases. Trimming took 5 bases from V and 3 from J; bases not matched to a gene: 12. The CDR3 is made up of 15 amino acids. CDR1 is DFQATT and CDR2 is SNEGSKA in the germline V gene (reference sequence).